Described below is a single T cell receptor (beta chain) sequence and its context. Its binding antigen is unknown. The input lacks base qualities; no much larger clone sits a single base away. For TCRbeta CDR3 sequencing, genomic DNA from the sorted cells was extracted using the QIAGEN DNeasy Blood and Tissue Kit. Through immunoSEQ, high-throughput TCRbeta CDR3 sequencing was done commercially, including PCR amplification with internal controls and bias correction. As for the original processing: Unique productive TCRbeta sequences were defined by CDR3 nucleotide sequence where primers matched, and otherwise by CDR3 amino acid sequence together with Vbeta and Jbeta genes. As a correction for sorting error, sequences shared between sorted populations at a frequency ratio of 2:1 or less were discarded, and the remaining shared sequences were assigned to the higher population. Sequences were defined as donor-reactive when expanded at least 5-fold in CFSE-low cells versus unstimulated cells and present at a frequency of at least 0.01% in CFSE-low cells. Jensen-Shannon divergence calculated on the top 100 TCRbeta sequences ranked by frequency was used to measure repertoire divergence. For samples with multiple sequencing runs, sorting error was corrected in each run separately before the runs were combined. TCRdb carries this immuneACCESS record with in-frame sequences only. Its versions omit some clonotypes, under half of them owing to an unresolved V gene in the studies checked, with the rest unexplained. The DNA gave D and trimming, while V, J and clone size come from that table. This sample holds approximately 260,000 clones; 84% were observed only once. Over 0.5% of the sample is taken by the ten largest.

Cut back by 6 bases and 0 bases, the V and J ends lie 14 bases apart. Reading from cysteine to phenylalanine, the CDR3 counts 15 amino acids. The kept DNA is CDR3 alone, 45 bases in frame from the first base. CDR1 SNHLY and CDR2 FYNNEI are derived from the germline V gene. The data originate from a study of Tregs in tolerant kidney transplant recipients (dated by TCRdb to about 2019). For the study in its entirety: The study applied TCRbeta sequencing to find donor-specific regulatory T cells before combined kidney and bone marrow transplantation and then followed those same cells after transplant. In a few healthy controls, several methods of expanding Tregs specific for an allogeneic donor were compared by TCRbeta repertoire sequencing.

What the work shows at the level of the full study, not this receptor alone: Biological reproducibility was not directly addressed, though technical replication error appeared minimal. Expanding Tregs with activated donor B cells appeared to identify the most biologically relevant and donor-specific TCRbeta repertoire. Because only a small number of patients were included, the study had limitations, and the results will need to be validated in larger populations as well as under other immunosuppression protocols.

Unstimulated Tregs (CD4+CD25+CD127-), CD4+ non-Tregs (CD4+CD25-), CD4 and CD8 cells were FACS-sorted from thawed PBMCs. Blood from healthy controls was obtained either from healthy volunteers or as purchased buffy coats. Healthy control blood was processed to PBMCs by Ficoll density gradient and cryopreserved, and patient PBMCs were collected before and after transplant. This TCR was sampled from a human donor in good health. Source material: CD4+ T cells from blood. The sequence is built from TRBV2 and TRBJ1-2; no D segment can be confidently identified. CDR3 reads: CASSPTGVTNYGYTF. The DNA reads as follows: TGTGCCAGCAGCCCTACCGGGGTCACTAACTATGGCTACACCTTC.